This TCR beta chain was obtained from a study of T cell responses to AZD1222 COVID-19 vaccine. Points from the study as a whole: Baseline serostatus was positive in only six AZD1222 recipients. Females made up more of the donors, who were largely white British, and clonal diversity may have come out too low.

Profiled with immunoSEQ multiplex PCR; TCRdb holds only in-frame clones, not every one. The top ten clones hold roughly 6.6% of a sample with 130,000 or so clones, about 94% of them seen once. V lost 5 bases and J lost 8, with 15 bases in between. Germline assignment: CDR1 LNHDA and CDR2 SQIVND (reference sequence). The CDR3 runs 13 residues. With regard to this clone: Its antigen is as yet unknown.

This receptor was identified in an adult in good health. This material consisted of peripheral blood, taken on day 0 of AZD1222 vaccination. The V call is TRBV19, the J call TRBJ2-5; D unclear. The CDR3 protein is CASSQLPASTQYF. For the CDR3, the DNA is TGTGCCAGTAGTCAGCTACCCGCTTCAACCCAGTACTTC. The full variable domain, its missing parts supplied by reference TRBV19 and TRBJ2-5, is DGGITQSPKYLFRKEGQNVTLSCEQNLNHDAMYWYRQDPGQGLRLIYYSQIVNDFQKGDIAEGYSVSREKKESFPLTVTSAQKNPTAFYLCASSQLPASTQYFGPGTRLLVL.